The rows below give T cell receptor beta chains drawn from one sample of a study of Ad26.COV2.S vaccination and SARS-CoV-2 variants. The repertoire was sequenced with immunoSEQ multiplex PCR; TCRdb's copy has only in-frame clones and lacks some. This repertoire shows some 300,000 clones, about 86% found once; its top ten account for under 2%. The material sequenced was peripheral blood, taken in a trial of Ad26.COV2.S vaccine versus placebo. Receptor source: a person between 18 and 60 years old who received the Ad26.COV2.S COVID-19 vaccine or a placebo. Each CDR3 is given without its conserved first and last residue. The listing skips clone size in some rows; elsewhere it reads once, few, many or a size class.

TRBV2	few	TRBJ2-4	10	ASSVRQGSSY
TRBV30	.	TRBJ1-3	10	AWGGSGNTIY
TRBV5-6	.	TRBJ2-1	10	ASSPQGNEQF
TRBV6-5	.	TRBJ2-1	12	ASSFVRDYNEQF
TRBV1	once	TRBJ2-3	13	TRPFGGTWRDTQY
TRBV7-8	.	TRBJ1-6	12	ASSQRGFNSPLH
TRBV29-1	.	TRBJ2-3	11	SVLAGGPSTQY
TRBV27	.	TRBJ1-6	11	ASWRVSGSPLH
TRBV5-1	once	TRBJ2-2	13	ASSHRDTYTGELF
TRBV4-1	.	TRBJ1-1	13	ASSPGPRGNTEAF
TRBV2	.	TRBJ2-7	11	ASKSTGPYEQY
TRBV29-1	.	TRBJ1-5	11	SVVSGADQPQH
TRBV19	.	TRBJ1-2	12	ASSASGQGSGYT
TRBV13	.	TRBJ2-3	15	ASSLFSRLAGTDTQY
TRBV6-2/TRBV6-3	.	TRBJ1-1	10	ASSWGKAEAF
TRBV18	.	TRBJ1-1	12	ASSPPGLNTEAF
TRBV14	.	TRBJ2-2	13	ASRPGTENTGELF
TRBV18	.	TRBJ1-3	11	ASSPPTVFGRY
TRBV5-4	.	TRBJ2-5	14	ASSSGLAGGQETQY
TRBV5-1	.	TRBJ2-7	10	ASSLGQGEQY
TRBV4-1	.	TRBJ2-3	14	ASSQSPSGAPDTQY
TRBV11-2	.	TRBJ1-4	11	ASSPTLESKLF
TRBV2	few	TRBJ2-1	9	ASQGNNEQF
TRBV10-3	.	TRBJ2-3	13	AISEASGGKDTQY
TRBV5-6	.	TRBJ2-7	13	ASSRSAAGGYEQY
TRBV6-5	once	TRBJ2-7	11	ASSHDRPPEQY
TRBV5-4	few	TRBJ2-4	12	ASSFGLGENIQY
TRBV3-1/TRBV3-2	.	TRBJ2-5	13	ASSQRQLYQETQY
TRBV5-4	.	TRBJ2-2	12	ALSKDLLTGELF
TRBV5-3	.	TRBJ1-2	14	ARWGSEGVIAYGYT
TRBV15	.	TRBJ2-1	14	ATSGSTSGIKNEQF
TRBV29-1	.	TRBJ1-1	10	STYDPGQGAF
TRBV5-4	.	TRBJ2-6	17	ASSLVSSTTRSGANVLT